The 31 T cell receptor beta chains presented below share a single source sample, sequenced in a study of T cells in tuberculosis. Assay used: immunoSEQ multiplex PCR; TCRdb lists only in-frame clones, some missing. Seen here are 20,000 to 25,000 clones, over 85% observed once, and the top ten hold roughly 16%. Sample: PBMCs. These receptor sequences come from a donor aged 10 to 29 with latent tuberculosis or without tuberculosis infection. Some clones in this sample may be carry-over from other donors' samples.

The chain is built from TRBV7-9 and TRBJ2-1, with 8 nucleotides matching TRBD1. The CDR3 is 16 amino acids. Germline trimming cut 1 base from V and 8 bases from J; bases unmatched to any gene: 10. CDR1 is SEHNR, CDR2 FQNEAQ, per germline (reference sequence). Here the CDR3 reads CASSLDDRGLRDEQFF. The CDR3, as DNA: TGTGCCAGCAGCTTAGACGACAGGGGCCTGAGGGATGAGCAGTTCTTC.

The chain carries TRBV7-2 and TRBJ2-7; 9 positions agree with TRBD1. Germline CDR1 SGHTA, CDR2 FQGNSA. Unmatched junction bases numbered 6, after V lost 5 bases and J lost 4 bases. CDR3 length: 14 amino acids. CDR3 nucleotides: TGTGCCAGCAGCCGGGACAGGGTAGCTTACGAGCAGTACTTC. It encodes CASSRDRVAYEQYF. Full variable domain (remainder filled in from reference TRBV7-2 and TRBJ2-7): GAGVSQSPSNKVTEKGKDVELRCDPISGHTALYWYRQSLGQGLEFLIYFQGNSAPDKSGLPSDRFSAERTGGSVSTLTIQRTQQEDSAVYLCASSRDRVAYEQYFGPGTRLTVT.

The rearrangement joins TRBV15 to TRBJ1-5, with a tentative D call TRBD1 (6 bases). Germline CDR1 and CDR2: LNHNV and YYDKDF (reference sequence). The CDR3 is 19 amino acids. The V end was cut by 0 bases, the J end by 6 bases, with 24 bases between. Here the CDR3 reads CATSRDRGGRVPAVQPQHF. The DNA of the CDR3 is TGTGCCACCAGCAGAGATCGGGGGGGGCGGGTCCCCGCAGTTCAGCCCCAGCATTTT.

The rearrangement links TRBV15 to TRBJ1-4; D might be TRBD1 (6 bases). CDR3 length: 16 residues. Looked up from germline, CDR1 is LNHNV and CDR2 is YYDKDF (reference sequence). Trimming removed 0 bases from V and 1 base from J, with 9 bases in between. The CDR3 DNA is TGTGCCACCAGCAGAGAGGGGGCGAGAACTAATGAAAAACTGTTTTTT. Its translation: CATSREGARTNEKLFF.

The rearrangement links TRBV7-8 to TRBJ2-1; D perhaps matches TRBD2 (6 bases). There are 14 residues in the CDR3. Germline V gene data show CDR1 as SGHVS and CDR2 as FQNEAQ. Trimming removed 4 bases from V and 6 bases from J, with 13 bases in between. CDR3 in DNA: TGTGCCAGCAGCTCGCAACGGGAGCGCAATGAGCAGTTCTTC. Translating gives CASSSQRERNEQFF.

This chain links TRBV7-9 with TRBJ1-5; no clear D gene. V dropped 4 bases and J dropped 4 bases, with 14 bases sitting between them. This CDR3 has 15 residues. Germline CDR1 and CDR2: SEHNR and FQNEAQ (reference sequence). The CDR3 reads CASSSAAGFNQPQHF. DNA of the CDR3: TGTGCCAGCAGCTCCGCAGCGGGGTTTAATCAGCCCCAGCATTTT. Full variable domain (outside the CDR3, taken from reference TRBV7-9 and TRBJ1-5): DTGVSQNPRHKITKRGQNVTFRCDPISEHNRLYWYRQTLGQGPEFLTYFQNEAQLEKSRLLSDRFSAERPKGSFSTLEIQRTEQGDSAMYLCASSSAAGFNQPQHFGDGTRLSIL.

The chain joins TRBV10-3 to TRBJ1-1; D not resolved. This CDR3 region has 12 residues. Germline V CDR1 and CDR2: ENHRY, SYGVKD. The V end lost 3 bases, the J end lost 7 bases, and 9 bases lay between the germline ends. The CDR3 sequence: CAISELLSEAFF. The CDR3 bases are TGTGCCATCAGTGAACTCCTGAGTGAAGCTTTCTTT.

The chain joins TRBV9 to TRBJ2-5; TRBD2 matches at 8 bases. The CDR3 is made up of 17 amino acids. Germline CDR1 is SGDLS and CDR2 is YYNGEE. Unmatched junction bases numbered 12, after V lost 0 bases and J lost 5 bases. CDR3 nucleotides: TGTGCCAGCAGCGTAGACCCAGCGGGAGCTTGGGGGGAGACCCAGTACTTC. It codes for CASSVDPAGAWGETQYF.

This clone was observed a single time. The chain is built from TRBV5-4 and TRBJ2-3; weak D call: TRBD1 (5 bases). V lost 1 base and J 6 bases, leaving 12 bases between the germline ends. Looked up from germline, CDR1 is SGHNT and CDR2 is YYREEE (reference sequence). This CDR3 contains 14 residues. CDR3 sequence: CASSLRTSGDTQYF. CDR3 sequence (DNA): TGTGCCAGCAGCTTGCGGACCTCAGGGGATACGCAGTATTTT.

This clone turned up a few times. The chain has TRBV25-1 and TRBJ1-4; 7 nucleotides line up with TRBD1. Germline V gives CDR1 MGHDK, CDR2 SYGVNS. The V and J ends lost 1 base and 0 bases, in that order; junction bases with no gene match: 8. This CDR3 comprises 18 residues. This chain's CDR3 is CASSELRETGATNEKLFF. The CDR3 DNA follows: TGTGCCAGCAGTGAATTACGAGAAACAGGGGCAACTAATGAAAAACTGTTTTTT.

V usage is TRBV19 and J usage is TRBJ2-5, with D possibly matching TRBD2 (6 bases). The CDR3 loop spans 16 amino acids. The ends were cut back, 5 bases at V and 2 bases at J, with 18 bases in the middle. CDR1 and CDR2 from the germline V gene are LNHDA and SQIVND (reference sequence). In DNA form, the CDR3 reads TGTGCCAGTAGTCAGGCAGGTCTTGGGGGGCAAGAGACCCAGTACTTC. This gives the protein CASSQAGLGGQETQYF.

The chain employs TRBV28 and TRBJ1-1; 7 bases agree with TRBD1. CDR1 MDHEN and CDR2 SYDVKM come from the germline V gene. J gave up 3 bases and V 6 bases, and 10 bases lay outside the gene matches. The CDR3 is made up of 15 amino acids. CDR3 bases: TGTGCCAGCAGAGACGACAGGGTGGTTTACACTGAAGCTTTCTTT. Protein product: CASRDDRVVYTEAFF.

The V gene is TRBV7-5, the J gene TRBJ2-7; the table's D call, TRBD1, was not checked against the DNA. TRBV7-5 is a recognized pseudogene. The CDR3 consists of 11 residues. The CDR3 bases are TGTGCCAGAAGCCCCCACTACGAGCAGTACTTC. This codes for CARSPHYEQYF.

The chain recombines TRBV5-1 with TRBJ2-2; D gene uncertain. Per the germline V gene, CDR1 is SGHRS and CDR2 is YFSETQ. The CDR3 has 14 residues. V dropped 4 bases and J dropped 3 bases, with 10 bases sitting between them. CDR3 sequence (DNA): TGCGCCAGCAGCGAAGTTCAGTACACCGGGGAGCTGTTTTTT. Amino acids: CASSEVQYTGELFF.

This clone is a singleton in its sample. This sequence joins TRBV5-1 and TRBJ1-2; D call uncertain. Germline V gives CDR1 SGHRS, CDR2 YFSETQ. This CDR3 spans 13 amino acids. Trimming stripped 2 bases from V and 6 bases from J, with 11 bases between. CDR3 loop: CASSLWLRDGYTF. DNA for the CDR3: TGCGCCAGCAGCTTATGGCTGAGGGATGGCTACACCTTC.

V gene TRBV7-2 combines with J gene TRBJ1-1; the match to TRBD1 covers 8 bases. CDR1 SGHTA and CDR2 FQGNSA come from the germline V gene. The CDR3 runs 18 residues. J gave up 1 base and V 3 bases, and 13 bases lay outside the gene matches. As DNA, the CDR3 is TGTGCCAGCAGCTTGTGGTATAACCCCCAGGGGGCGAACACTGAAGCTTTCTTT. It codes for CASSLWYNPQGANTEAFF. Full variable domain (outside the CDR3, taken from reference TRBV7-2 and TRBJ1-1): GAGVSQSPSNKVTEKGKDVELRCDPISGHTALYWYRQSLGQGLEFLIYFQGNSAPDKSGLPSDRFSAERTGGSVSTLTIQRTQQEDSAVYLCASSLWYNPQGANTEAFFGQGTRLTVV.

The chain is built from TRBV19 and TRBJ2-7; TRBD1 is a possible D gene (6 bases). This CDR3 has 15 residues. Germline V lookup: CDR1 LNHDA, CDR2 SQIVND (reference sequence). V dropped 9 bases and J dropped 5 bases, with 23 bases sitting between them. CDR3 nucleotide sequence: TGTGCCAGCTCCGGACTCGGGCAGGGGATGGACGAGCAGTACTTC. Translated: CASSGLGQGMDEQYF.

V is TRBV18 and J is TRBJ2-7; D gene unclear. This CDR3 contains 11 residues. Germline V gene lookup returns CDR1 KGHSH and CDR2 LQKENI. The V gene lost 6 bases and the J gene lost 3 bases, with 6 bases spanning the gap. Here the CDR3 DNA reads TGTGCCAGCTCCCGCAGCTACGAGCAGTACTTC. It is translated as CASSRSYEQYF.

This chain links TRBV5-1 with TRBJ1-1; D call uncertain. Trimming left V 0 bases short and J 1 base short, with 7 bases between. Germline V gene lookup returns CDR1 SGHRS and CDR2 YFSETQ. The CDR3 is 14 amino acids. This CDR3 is CASSLVTGNTEAFF. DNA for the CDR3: TGCGCCAGCAGCTTGGTTACGGGGAACACTGAAGCTTTCTTT. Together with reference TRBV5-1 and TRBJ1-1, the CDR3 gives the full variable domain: KAGVTQTPRYLIKTRGQQVTLSCSPISGHRSVSWYQQTPGQGLQFLFEYFSETQRNKGNFPGRFSGRQFSNSRSEMNVSTLELGDSALYLCASSLVTGNTEAFFGQGTRLTVV.

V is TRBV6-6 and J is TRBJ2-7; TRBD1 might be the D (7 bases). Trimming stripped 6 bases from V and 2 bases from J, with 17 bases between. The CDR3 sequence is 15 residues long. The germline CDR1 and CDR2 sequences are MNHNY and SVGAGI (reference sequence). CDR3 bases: TGTGCCAGCAGGGAGGGGGCTAGCAGAGCCTACGAGCAGTACTTC. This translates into CASREGASRAYEQYF.

The CDR3 nucleotides read TGTGCCAGCAGCTGGGGACAGGGGACCTATAATTCACCCCTCCACTTT. It yields the protein CASSWGQGTYNSPLHF. This chain connects TRBV7-9 to TRBJ1-6; 10 bases are a match to TRBD1. The CDR3 is 16 amino acids. The germline gives CDR1 SEHNR, CDR2 FQNEAQ (reference sequence). Trimming took 4 bases from V and 2 from J; bases not matched to a gene: 2.

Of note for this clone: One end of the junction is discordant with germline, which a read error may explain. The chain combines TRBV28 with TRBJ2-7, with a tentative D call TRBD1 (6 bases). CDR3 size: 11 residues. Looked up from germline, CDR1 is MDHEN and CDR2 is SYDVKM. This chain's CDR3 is CASSSSGTWAF. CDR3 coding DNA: TGTGCCAGCAGTTCGTCCGGGACATGGGCCTTC.

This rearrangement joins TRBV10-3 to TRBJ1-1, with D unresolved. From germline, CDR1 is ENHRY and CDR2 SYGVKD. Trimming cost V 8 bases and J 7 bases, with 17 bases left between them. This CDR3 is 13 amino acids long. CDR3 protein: CAIAPGKLSEAFF. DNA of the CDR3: TGTGCCATCGCCCCCGGGAAACTAAGTGAAGCTTTCTTT.

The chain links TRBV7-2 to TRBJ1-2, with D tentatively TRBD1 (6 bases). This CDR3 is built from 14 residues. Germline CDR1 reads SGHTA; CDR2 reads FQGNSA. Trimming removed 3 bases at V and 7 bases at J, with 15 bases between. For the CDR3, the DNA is TGTGCCAGCAGCTTCCCGGGGGGGGCCGGTGGCTACACCTTC. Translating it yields CASSFPGGAGGYTF.

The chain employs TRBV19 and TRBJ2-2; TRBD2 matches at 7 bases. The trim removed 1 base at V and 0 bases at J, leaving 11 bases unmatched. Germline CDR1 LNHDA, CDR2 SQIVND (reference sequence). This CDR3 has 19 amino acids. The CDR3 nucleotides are TGTGCCAGTAGTATAGGGCGGCTAGCGGCTGAAACGAACACCGGGGAGCTGTTTTTT. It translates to CASSIGRLAAETNTGELFF. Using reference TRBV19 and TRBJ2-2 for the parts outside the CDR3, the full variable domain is DGGITQSPKYLFRKEGQNVTLSCEQNLNHDAMYWYRQDPGQGLRLIYYSQIVNDFQKGDIAEGYSVSREKKESFPLTVTSAQKNPTAFYLCASSIGRLAAETNTGELFFGEGSRLTVL.

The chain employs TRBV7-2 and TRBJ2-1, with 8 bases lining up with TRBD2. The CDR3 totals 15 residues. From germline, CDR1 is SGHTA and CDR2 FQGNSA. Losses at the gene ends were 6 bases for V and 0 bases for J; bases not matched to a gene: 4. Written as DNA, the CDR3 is TGTGCCAGCAGGTCAGGACTAGCCTCCTACAATGAGCAGTTCTTC. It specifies CASRSGLASYNEQFF.

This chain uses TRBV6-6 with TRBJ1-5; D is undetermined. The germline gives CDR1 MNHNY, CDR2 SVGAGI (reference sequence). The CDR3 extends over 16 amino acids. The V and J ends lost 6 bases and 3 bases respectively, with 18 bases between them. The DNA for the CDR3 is TGTGCCAGCAGCCTAAAATACCGGGAATTCAATCAGCCCCAGCATTTT. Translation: CASSLKYREFNQPQHF.

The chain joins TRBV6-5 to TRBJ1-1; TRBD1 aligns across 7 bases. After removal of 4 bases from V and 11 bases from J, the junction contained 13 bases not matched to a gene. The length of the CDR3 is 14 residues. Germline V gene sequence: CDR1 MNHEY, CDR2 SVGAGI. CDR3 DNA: TGTGCCAGCAGTTTCAACAGACAGGGAGGATTGGCTTTCTTT. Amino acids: CASSFNRQGGLAFF.

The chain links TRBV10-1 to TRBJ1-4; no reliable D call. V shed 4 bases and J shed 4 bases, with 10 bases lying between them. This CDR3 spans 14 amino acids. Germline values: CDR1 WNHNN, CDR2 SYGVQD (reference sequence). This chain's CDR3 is CASSVSGNNEKLFF. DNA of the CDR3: TGCGCCAGCAGTGTTTCGGGAAATAATGAAAAACTGTTTTTT.

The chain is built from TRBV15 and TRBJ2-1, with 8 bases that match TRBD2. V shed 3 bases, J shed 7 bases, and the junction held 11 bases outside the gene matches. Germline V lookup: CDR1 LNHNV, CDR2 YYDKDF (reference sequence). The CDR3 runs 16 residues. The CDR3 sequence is CATSRFAGLVTNEQFF. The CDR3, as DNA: TGTGCCACCAGCAGGTTTGCGGGACTAGTTACGAATGAGCAGTTCTTC.

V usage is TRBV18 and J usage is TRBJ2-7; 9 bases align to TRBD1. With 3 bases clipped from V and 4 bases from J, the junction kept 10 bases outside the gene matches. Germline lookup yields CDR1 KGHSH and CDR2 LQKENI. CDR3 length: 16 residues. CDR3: CASSPRGQGFFYEQYF. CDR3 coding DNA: TGTGCCAGCTCACCCCGTGGACAGGGGTTCTTTTACGAGCAGTACTTC. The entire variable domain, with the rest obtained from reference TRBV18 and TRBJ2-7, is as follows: NAGVMQNPRHLVRRRGQEARLRCSPMKGHSHVYWYRQLPEEGLKFMVYLQKENIIDESGMPKERFSAEFPKEGPSILRIQQVVRGDSAAYFCASSPRGQGFFYEQYFGPGTRLTVT.